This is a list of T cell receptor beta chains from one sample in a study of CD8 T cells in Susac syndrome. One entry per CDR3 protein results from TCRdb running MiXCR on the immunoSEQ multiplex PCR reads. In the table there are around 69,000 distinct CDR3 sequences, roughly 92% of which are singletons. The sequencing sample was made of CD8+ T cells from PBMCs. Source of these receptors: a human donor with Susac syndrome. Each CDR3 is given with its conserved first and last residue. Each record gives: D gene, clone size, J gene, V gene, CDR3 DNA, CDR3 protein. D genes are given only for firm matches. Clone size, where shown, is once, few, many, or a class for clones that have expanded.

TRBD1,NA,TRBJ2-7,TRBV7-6,TGTGCCAGCAGCTTTAGACAGGGACCAAGCTCCTACGAGCAGTACTTC,CASSFRQGPSSYEQYF
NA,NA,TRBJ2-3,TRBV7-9,TGTGCCAGCAGCGCTCTGGACAGCCAAAACACAGATACGCAGTATTTT,CASSALDSQNTDTQYF
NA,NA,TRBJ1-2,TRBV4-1,TGCGCCAGCAGCCATAACAGGGAGTACGGAAGGCGTGATGGCTACACCTTC,CASSHNREYGRRDGYTF
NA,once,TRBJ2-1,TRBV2,TGTGCCAGCAGTGACCCAGCCTATGAGCAGTTCTTC,CASSDPAYEQFF
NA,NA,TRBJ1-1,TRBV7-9,TGTGCCAGCAGCTCCCCTAACAGGTTCATGAACACTGAAGCTTTCTTT,CASSSPNRFMNTEAFF
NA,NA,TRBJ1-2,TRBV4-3,TGCGCCAGCAGCCAAGCGGACAAGCAGGGGAATTACTATGGCTACACCTTC,CASSQADKQGNYYGYTF
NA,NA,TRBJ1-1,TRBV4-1,TGCGCCAGCAGCCTTGGCACACCTAACACTGAAGCTTTCTTT,CASSLGTPNTEAFF
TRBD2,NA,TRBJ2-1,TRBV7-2,TGTGCCAGCAGCTTAGGTAGCGGGGAATTGGGTGAGCAGTTCTTC,CASSLGSGELGEQFF
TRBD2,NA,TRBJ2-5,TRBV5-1,TGCGCCAGCAGCAAGACTAGCGGGCCCCAAGAGACCCAGTACTTC,CASSKTSGPQETQYF
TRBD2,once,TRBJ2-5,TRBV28,TGTGCCAGCAGTTTTACCTGGACTAGCGGAGAGACCCAGTACTTC,CASSFTWTSGETQYF
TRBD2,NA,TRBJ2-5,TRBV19,TGTGCCAGTAGTATATCGGCGGGGGAACAAGAGACCCAGTACTTC,CASSISAGEQETQYF
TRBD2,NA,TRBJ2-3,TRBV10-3,TGTGCCATCAGTGATCCGGGGGGGGCATGGGATACGCAGTATTTT,CAISDPGGAWDTQYF
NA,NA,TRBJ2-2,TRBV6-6,TGTGCCAGCAGTTATGGTCTGTCGGGCACCGGGGAGCTGTTTTTT,CASSYGLSGTGELFF
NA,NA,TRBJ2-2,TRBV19,TGTGCCAGTAGTATACGTAGGGACAACACCGGGGAGCTGTTTTTT,CASSIRRDNTGELFF
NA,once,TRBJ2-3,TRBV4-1,TGCGCCAGCAGCCACCGGGCACGTATCACAGATACGCAGTATTTT,CASSHRARITDTQYF
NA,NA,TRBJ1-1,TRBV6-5,TGTGCCAGCAGAAGGGGGGGAGAAGCTTTCTTT,CASRRGGEAFF
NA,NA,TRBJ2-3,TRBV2,TGTGCCAGCAGCCAGGGTATTTGGGATACGCAGTATTTT,CASSQGIWDTQYF
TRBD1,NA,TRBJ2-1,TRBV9,TGTGCCAGCAGCGTAGAGGGACAGACCTACAATGAGCAGTTCTTC,CASSVEGQTYNEQFF
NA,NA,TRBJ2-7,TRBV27,TGTGCCAGCATAGGACCTACCCACGAGCAGTACTTC,CASIGPTHEQYF
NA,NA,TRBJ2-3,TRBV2,TGTGCCAGCATTCAACAGAGGATCACAGATACGCAGTATTTT,CASIQQRITDTQYF
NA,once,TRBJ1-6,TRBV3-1,TGTGCCAGCAGCCAGCCATCCTGGGGAGCCTCCTATAATTCACCCCTCCACTTT,CASSQPSWGASYNSPLHF
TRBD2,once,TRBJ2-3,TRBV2,TGTGCCAGCAGTGATGTAGCGGGAGGGGACGATACGCAGTATTTT,CASSDVAGGDDTQYF
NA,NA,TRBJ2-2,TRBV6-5,TGTGCCAGCAGTTACCAGGCCGGGGAGCTGTTTTTT,CASSYQAGELFF
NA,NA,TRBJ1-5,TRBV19,TGTGCCAGTAGTATAGCCAATCAGCCCCAGCATTTT,CASSIANQPQHF
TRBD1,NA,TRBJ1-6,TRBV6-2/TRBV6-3,TGTGCCAGCAGAACCGGGACAGCGAATTCACCCCTCCACTTT,CASRTGTANSPLHF
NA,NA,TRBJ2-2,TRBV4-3,TGCGCCAGCAGCCAGCCGAACACCGGGGAGCTGTTTTTT,CASSQPNTGELFF
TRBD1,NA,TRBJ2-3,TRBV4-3,TGCGCCAGCAGCCAGCGTCAGGGGGTATTTACTAGCACAGATACGCAGTATTTT,CASSQRQGVFTSTDTQYF
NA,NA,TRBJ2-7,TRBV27,TGTGCCAGCAGTCCGACCGGGACACAAAAATTGTACGAGCAGTACTTC,CASSPTGTQKLYEQYF
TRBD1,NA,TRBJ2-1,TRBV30,TGTGCCTGGCAGACAGGGGTGACCCACAATGAGCAGTTCTTC,CAWQTGVTHNEQFF
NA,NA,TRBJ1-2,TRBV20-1,TGCAGTGCTAGAGACCCCCCAGGCGGCCCTAACTATGGCTACACCTTC,CSARDPPGGPNYGYTF
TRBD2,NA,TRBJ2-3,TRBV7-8,TGTGCCAGCAGCTTAGAGGTAGCGGGAGGGCGCACAGATACGCAGTATTTT,CASSLEVAGGRTDTQYF
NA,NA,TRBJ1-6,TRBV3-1,TGTGCCAGCAGCCAAGATCAGAGATATAATTCACCCCTCCACTTT,CASSQDQRYNSPLHF
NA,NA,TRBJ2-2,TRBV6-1,TGTGCCAGCCAGGGGGGCGATACCGGGGAGCTGTTTTTT,CASQGGDTGELFF
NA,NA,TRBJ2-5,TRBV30,TGTGCCTGGAGTGGGGCCAGGGGATCACAAGAGACCCAGTACTTC,CAWSGARGSQETQYF
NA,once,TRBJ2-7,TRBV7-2,TGTGCCAGCAGCCCCGCGCCGGGCTACGAGCAGTACTTC,CASSPAPGYEQYF
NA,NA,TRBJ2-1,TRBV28,TGTGCCAGCAGTCCCAGGACGAGGGGTCACAATGAGCAGTTCTTC,CASSPRTRGHNEQFF
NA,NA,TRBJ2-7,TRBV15,TGTGCCACCAGCAGTTTCGAATCCGAGCAGTACTTC,CATSSFESEQYF
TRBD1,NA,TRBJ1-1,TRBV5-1,TGCGCCAGCAGCCGCCTCGGGACAGATAACACTGAAGCTTTCTTT,CASSRLGTDNTEAFF
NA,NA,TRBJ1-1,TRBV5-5,TGTGCCAGCAGCCTCTGGGCAGGGAGGTCTGAAGCTTTCTTT,CASSLWAGRSEAFF
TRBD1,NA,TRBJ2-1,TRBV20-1,TGCAGTGCTAGATCGCCAAGGACAGGGGAGAAAATAAGTGAGCAGTTCTTC,CSARSPRTGEKISEQFF
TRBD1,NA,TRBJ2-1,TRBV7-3,TGTGCCAGCAGCTTAGGGACAGGGGGTCGGTGGGTCTACAATGAGCAGTTCTTC,CASSLGTGGRWVYNEQFF
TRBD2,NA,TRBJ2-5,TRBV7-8,TGTGCCAGCAGCTTGTCCTTTAGCGGGGGTGGGGAGACCCAGTACTTC,CASSLSFSGGGETQYF
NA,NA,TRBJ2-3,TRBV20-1,TGCAGTGCTAGAGGGGGCGGGATTAGCACAGATACGCAGTATTTT,CSARGGGISTDTQYF
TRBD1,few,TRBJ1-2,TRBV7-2,TGTGCCAGCAGCTTCGACAGGGGTGCTGGCTACACCTTC,CASSFDRGAGYTF
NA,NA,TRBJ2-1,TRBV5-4,TGTGCCAGCAGCCCCGGGGGTGCGAGCGATGAGCAGTTCTTC,CASSPGGASDEQFF
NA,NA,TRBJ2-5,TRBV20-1,TGCAGTGCTAGTAAAGTAGGGGACCAAGAGACCCAGTACTTC,CSASKVGDQETQYF
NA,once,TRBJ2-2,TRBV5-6,TGTGCCAGCAGCTCCTTAGGGGCCGGGGAGCTGTTTTTT,CASSSLGAGELFF
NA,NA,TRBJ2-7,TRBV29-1,TGCAGCGTGGGATTAGTTCCGGGACTCCCATTCTACGAGCAGTACTTC,CSVGLVPGLPFYEQYF
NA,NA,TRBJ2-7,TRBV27,TGTGCCAGCGGCTTCTACGAGCAGTACTTC,CASGFYEQYF
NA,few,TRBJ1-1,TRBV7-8,TGTGCCAGCAGCTTAGGTAGTAGGGCCGTAAGACTGAACACTGAAGCTTTCTTT,CASSLGSRAVRLNTEAFF
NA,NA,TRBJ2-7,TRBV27,TGTGCCAGCAGTTCAACCCCGGGTGGTACCTACGAGCAGTACTTC,CASSSTPGGTYEQYF
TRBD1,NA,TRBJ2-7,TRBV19,TGTGCCAGCCCGGACAGGGGCGGTTCCGAGCAGTACTTC,CASPDRGGSEQYF
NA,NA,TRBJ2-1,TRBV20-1,TGCAGCCTTCCAACCGGGACTGGTGACAATGAGCAGTTCTTC,CSLPTGTGDNEQFF
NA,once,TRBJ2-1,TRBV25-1,TGTGCCAGCAGTGACCCCCGTAGGACAGCTATCGACAATGAGCAGTTCTTC,CASSDPRRTAIDNEQFF
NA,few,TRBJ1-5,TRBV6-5,TGTGCCAGCAGTTCGGACGGCAATCAGCCCCAGCATTTT,CASSSDGNQPQHF